The 9 T cell receptor beta chains in this list originate from one sample, sequenced in a study of blood T cells in healthy people across ages (dated by TCRdb to about 2015). Libraries were built with 5' RACE. Sequencing was carried out with an Illumina HiSeq 2500. A second PCR of roughly 6 to 11 cycles was performed with a sample-barcoded 5' primer and a J-beta primer mix. Through fastp at Q25 and MiXCR, TCRdb rebuilt clones from the public reads, retaining in-frame beta chains. Every distinct CDR3 protein forms one entry, paired with its most common genes and DNA. In all, the sample holds approximately 900,000 distinct CDR3 sequences, and approximately 49% of those were seen once. The top ten clones comprise roughly 13% of the sample. The sample was blood. The receptors shown here come from a young man in good health.

Many counts were recorded for this clonotype. This chain joins TRBV27 and TRBJ2-7; D may be TRBD1 or TRBD2 (5 bases each). The ends were cut back, 3 bases at V and 2 bases at J, with 14 bases in the middle. The germline gives CDR1 MNHEY, CDR2 SMNVEV (reference sequence). The CDR3 is made up of 15 amino acids. CDR3 bases: TGTGCCAGCAGTTTCTTGGCAGGGAGCACCTACGAGCAGTACTTC. This translates into CASSFLAGSTYEQYF.

At least ten counts were recorded for this clonotype. V is TRBV20-1 and J is TRBJ2-1; 14 bases match TRBD2. The CDR3 contains 14 residues. Germline V lookup: CDR1 DFQATT, CDR2 SNEGSKA (reference sequence). Germline trimming cut 7 bases from V and 8 bases from J; bases unmatched to any gene: 7. The CDR3 DNA is TGCAGTGGAGGACTAGCGGGGGGTGGTCATGAGCAGTTCTTC. Protein: CSGGLAGGGHEQFF.

The genes are TRBV29-1 and TRBJ1-2; no reliable D call. The V end lost 6 bases, the J end lost 4 bases, and 12 bases lay between the germline ends. The CDR3 is 12 residues long. Germline V gene lookup returns CDR1 SQVTM and CDR2 ANQGSEA. In DNA form, the CDR3 reads TGCAGCGTGACGGAGGGTCCCTATGGCTACACCTTC. Translation: CSVTEGPYGYTF. The full variable domain, rest sourced from reference TRBV29-1 and TRBJ1-2, is SAVISQKPSRDICQRGTSLTIQCQVDSQVTMMFWYRQQPGQSLTLIATANQGSEATYESGFVIDKFPISRPNLTFSTLTVSNMSPEDSSIYLCSVTEGPYGYTFGSGTRLTVV.

This rearrangement joins TRBV7-2 to TRBJ1-6, with D possibly TRBD1 on 5 matching bases. Looked up from germline, CDR1 is SGHTA and CDR2 is FQGNSA. This CDR3 contains 11 residues. The V end lost 6 bases, the J end lost 13 bases, and 10 bases lay between the germline ends. CDR3 sequence: CASRGDCPLHF. The CDR3 DNA reads TGTGCCAGCAGAGGGGACTGCCCCCTCCACTTT.

In this sample, this clonotype turned up a few times. A clone one base away is much larger, so this may be a read error. The chain uses TRBV27 and TRBJ2-7; no clear D. Trimming removed 2 bases at V and 2 bases at J, with 7 bases between. Germline values: CDR1 MNHEY, CDR2 SMNVEV (reference sequence). The CDR3 length is 13 residues. CDR3 in amino acids: CASSLKRAYEQYF. The CDR3, as DNA: TGTGCCAGCAGTTTAAAAAGGGCCTACGAGCAGTACTTC.

The rearrangement joins TRBV5-1 to TRBJ1-2, with 7 bases that match TRBD1. V shed 9 bases and J 0 bases; nucleotides not matched to a gene: 8. The V gene's germline CDR1 is SGHRS and CDR2 YFSETQ. The CDR3 length is 14 residues. The CDR3 reads CATAFGQANYGYTF. CDR3 in DNA: TGCGCCACCGCCTTCGGACAGGCTAACTATGGCTACACCTTC.

This chain connects TRBV3-1 to TRBJ1-5; D not certain. Germline V gives CDR1 LGHDT, CDR2 YNNKEL (reference sequence). The CDR3 covers 12 residues. The ends were cut back, 7 bases at V and 6 bases at J, with 10 bases in the middle. This CDR3 is CASNWGGQPQHF. The CDR3 nucleotides read TGTGCCAGCAACTGGGGTGGTCAGCCCCAGCATTTT.

About this clonotype itself: A read error may produce the germline difference seen at one junction end. The chain carries TRBV12-3 or TRBV12-4 and TRBJ2-4; TRBD2 aligns across 8 bases. With the DNA end fitting TRBJ2-5 better, the J assignment may be wrong. CDR3 size: 15 residues. The CDR3, as DNA: TGTGCCGGCAGTCGGCGCGGGGGGCCAGAAGCGACCCAGTACTTC. Translated, it gives CAGSRRGGPEATQYF.

The V gene is TRBV12-3 or TRBV12-4, the J gene TRBJ2-3, with 7 bases that match TRBD2. This CDR3 has 15 amino acids. Germline trimming cut 4 bases from V and 2 bases from J; bases unmatched to any gene: 6. The CDR3 here is CASSWASGYTDTQYF. In DNA, the CDR3 is TGTGCCAGCAGTTGGGCTAGCGGATACACAGATACGCAGTATTTT.